This TCR beta chain originates from a study of graft-versus-host responses after intestinal transplantation. The overall study: Recipients received multivisceral, liver-intestinal, or isolated intestinal transplants.

As to this clone: Its antigen is undetermined.

Sequenced by immunoSEQ multiplex PCR; TCRdb stores in-frame clones only, minus some. This sample has some 100,000 clones, with just under 95% found just once. Germline V gives CDR1 LNHNV, CDR2 YYDKDF (reference sequence). Trimming removed 5 bases from V and 7 bases from J, with 9 bases in between. CDR3 length equals 12 residues. The genes are TRBV15 and TRBJ1-5; D is undetermined. The source is a human donor who was the organ donor for an intestinal transplant. The sample was unstimulated CD8+ T cells sorted from spleen or lymph node cells, taken before transplant. In DNA form, the CDR3 reads TGTGCCACCAGCTCCCCCGGGCAGCCCCAGCATTTT. Translation: CATSSPGQPQHF. Full variable domain (outside the CDR3, taken from reference TRBV15 and TRBJ1-5): DAMVIQNPRYQVTQFGKPVTLSCSQTLNHNVMYWYQQKSSQAPKLLFHYYDKDFNNEADTPDNFQSRRPNTSFCFLDIRSPGLGDTAMYLCATSSPGQPQHFGDGTRLSIL.